In its sample, the clone carrying this T cell receptor (beta chain) was seen once. What it recognizes is unknown. 13 Jbeta primers and 60 Vbeta primers were used for the PCR. The protocol was immunoSEQ multiplex PCR, while the TCRdb copy is restricted to in-frame clones and leaves out a portion. This table holds more than 150,000 clones, approximately 80% found once. The data originate from a study of cytomegalovirus exposure and HLA in healthy donors. Whole-study results and caveats: Some V segments (TRBV6-2 and TRBV6-3 among them) were excluded as indistinguishable. The study reported that TCR beta sequences accurately predicted HLA-A and HLA-B alleles in most subjects. In a later analysis, DRB1 alleles had the most associated TCRs; HLA-C alleles the fewest. TCR beta V- and J-gene trimming, according to a later analysis, was linked to a missense DCLRE1C variant.

Germline trimming cut 4 bases from V and 4 bases from J; bases unmatched to any gene: 3. CDR1 is MNHEY, CDR2 SMNVEV, per germline (reference sequence). The CDR3 spans 13 residues. The sample was PBMCs. This sequence originates from a girl between 10 and 17 years old in good health and CMV-seropositive. The J gene is TRBJ1-1, the V gene TRBV27, with 7 bases identical to TRBD1. The CDR3 reads CASSYRDSTEAFF. The CDR3 nucleotides are TGTGCCAGCAGTTACCGGGACAGCACTGAAGCTTTCTTT.